The table lists the clone carrying this T cell receptor beta chain with a few counts. Its antigen is still unknown. This sample is part of a study of T cells after yellow fever vaccination. Findings and caveats of the study: Reappearing after the booster were most of the clones from primary vaccination (around 96% CD4, approximately 86% CD8).

The CDR3 is made up of 14 amino acids. Trimming pared 4 bases from V and 1 base from J, leaving 9 bases between. Germline lookup yields CDR1 LGHNA and CDR2 YSLEER. TCRdb ran MiXCR on the 5' RACE reads and lists one entry per CDR3 protein. The sample has hundreds of thousands of distinct CDR3 sequences, around an eighth seen once. This TCR derives from a man under 40 who received the YFV17D yellow fever vaccine. The source material was PBMCs, sampled on the day of the yellow fever booster vaccination. This chain connects TRBV4-3 to TRBJ2-3; no firm D call. As DNA, the CDR3 is TGCGCCAGCAGCCTCCAGACTGGCACAGATACGCAGTATTTT. Protein: CASSLQTGTDTQYF.